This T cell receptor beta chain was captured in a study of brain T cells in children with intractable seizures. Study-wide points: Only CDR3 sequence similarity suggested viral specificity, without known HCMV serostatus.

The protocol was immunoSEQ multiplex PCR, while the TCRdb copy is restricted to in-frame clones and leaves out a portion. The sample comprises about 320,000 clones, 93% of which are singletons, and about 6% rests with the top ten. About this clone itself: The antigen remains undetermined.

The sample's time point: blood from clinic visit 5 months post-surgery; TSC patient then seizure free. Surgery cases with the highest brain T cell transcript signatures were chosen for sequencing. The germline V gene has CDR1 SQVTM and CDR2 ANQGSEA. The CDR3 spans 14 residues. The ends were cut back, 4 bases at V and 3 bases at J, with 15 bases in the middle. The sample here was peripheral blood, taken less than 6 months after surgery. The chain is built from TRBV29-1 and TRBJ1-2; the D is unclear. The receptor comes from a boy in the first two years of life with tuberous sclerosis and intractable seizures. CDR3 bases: TGCAGCGTTGCCTTAACGGCGGCTGACTATGGCTACACCTTC. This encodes CSVALTAADYGYTF.